A single sample gave rise to the 2 T cell receptor beta chains below, sequenced in a study of molecular identifiers for immune sequencing clone quantification. TCRdb recomputed calls from the PCR reads with MiXCR, one row per CDR3 protein. The profile covers 60,000 to 65,000 distinct CDR3 sequences, with around 19% appearing a single time and about 1.5% taken by the ten largest. The material sequenced was naive CD8+ T cells from blood, with Jurkat cell RNA spiked in. Documented subset: FACS-sorted CD8+CD4-CCR7+CD45RA+ naive T cells. Receptors originate from a human donor in good health. Some libraries in this study had Jurkat cell RNA spiked in.

This chain connects TRBV24-1 to TRBJ2-4; unclear D gene. This CDR3 comprises 16 residues. Germline assignment: CDR1 KGHDR and CDR2 SFDVKD. V was pared by 3 bases and J by 0 bases, with 11 bases between. CDR3 coding DNA: TGTGCCACCAGTGATCGTGACGGCTTAGCCAAAAACATTCAGTACTTC. It specifies CATSDRDGLAKNIQYF.

This clonotype appeared many times. CDR3 region: CASSYFAHSYEQYF. CDR3 DNA sequence: TGTGCCAGCAGTTACTTTGCCCACTCCTACGAGCAGTACTTC. The chain carries TRBV6-5 and TRBJ2-7, with D unclear. This CDR3 spans 14 amino acids. The germline gives CDR1 MNHEY, CDR2 SVGAGI. Trimming pared 1 base from V and 0 bases from J, leaving 7 bases between.